This TCR beta chain was sequenced during a study of cytomegalovirus exposure and HLA in healthy donors (dated by TCRdb to 2015 to 2018). Looking at the study overall: A later analysis indicated that the roughly 120 validation repertoires were generated on the platform also employed for the approximately 700 repertoires of the first cohort. The study aimed to test whether cataloging public T cell receptors could reveal signatures of past pathogen exposure. To predict cytomegalovirus infection status, the study combined high-throughput TCR immunosequencing, statistical association of individual TCRs with disease status, and machine learning. A separate validation cohort of 90 to 150 different subjects was used in addition to the approximately 700-subject first cohort. Points the paper makes about the study in general: Across donors, most TCR sequences were observed very rarely, whereas some public TCRs were present in many individuals. A few of the identified cytomegalovirus-associated TCR beta chains were confirmed in vitro to be specific for cytomegalovirus antigens. The validation cohort had no HLA typing available for a later analysis, so co-occurrence within that cohort was assessed over all 120 or so repertoires. The authors suggested that the approach could potentially be generalized to other disease states and immunological phenotypes. A later analysis found that TCRs clustered in the first cohort also tended to co-occur in the 130 or so validation repertoires, with 94% of cluster scores above 0. A total of fewer than 200 TCR beta chains were listed by the study as associated with cytomegalovirus. Cytomegalovirus status was reported to be diagnosed by the classifier with high specificity and sensitivity in both the original and validation cohorts.

To prepare the library, the immunoSEQ multiplex PCR assay was applied. In the source study's methods: A statistical classification framework was developed to diagnose cytomegalovirus status using the catalog of TCR beta chain sequences. This is the immuneACCESS table as TCRdb keeps it, with only in-frame sequences that have V and J called. A part of the clones is gone; compared with another copy, unresolved V genes explain less than half, and the rest is unexplained. For V, J and clone size, that table is used; D and trimming come from the DNA. This sample has around 200,000 clones in its table, and about four fifths of those were observed once. The ten biggest clones cover approximately 2.9% of the sample. Notes on this clone: The specificity of this receptor is unknown. The junction does not match germline at one end; this may be a read error.

Separate from the roughly 700-subject first cohort, the validation cohort of more than 90 subjects was the group to which the donors belonged. Its CDR3 holds 20 amino acids, cysteine through phenylalanine. The retained sequence is limited to the CDR3, 60 bases, with the frame set at the first base. For CDR1 and CDR2, the germline V gene (reference sequence) lists SGHNT and YYREEE. The sequencing sample was made of PBMCs. This TCR was recovered from a woman aged 18-29 years in good health and CMV-seropositive. The rearranged segments are TRBV5-4 and TRBJ2-1, with a weak D call of TRBD2 (6 bases match). Read as DNA, the sequence is TGTGCCAGCACCTTGGGTATGTTCGGGACTCCCAAGACACTGGACAATGAGCAGTTCTTC. Translated, this gives CASTLGMFGTPKTLDNEQFF.